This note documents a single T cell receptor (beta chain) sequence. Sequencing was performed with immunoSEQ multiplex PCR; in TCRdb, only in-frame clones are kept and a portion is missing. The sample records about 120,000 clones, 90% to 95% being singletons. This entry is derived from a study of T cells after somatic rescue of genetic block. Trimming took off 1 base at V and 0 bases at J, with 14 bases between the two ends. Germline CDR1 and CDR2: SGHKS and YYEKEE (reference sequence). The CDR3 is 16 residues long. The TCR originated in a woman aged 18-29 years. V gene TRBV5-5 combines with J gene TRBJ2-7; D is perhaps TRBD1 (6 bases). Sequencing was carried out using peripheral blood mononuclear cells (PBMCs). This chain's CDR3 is CASSLIRQAYSYEQYF. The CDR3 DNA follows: TGTGCCAGCAGCTTGATTCGACAGGCCTACTCCTACGAGCAGTACTTC.